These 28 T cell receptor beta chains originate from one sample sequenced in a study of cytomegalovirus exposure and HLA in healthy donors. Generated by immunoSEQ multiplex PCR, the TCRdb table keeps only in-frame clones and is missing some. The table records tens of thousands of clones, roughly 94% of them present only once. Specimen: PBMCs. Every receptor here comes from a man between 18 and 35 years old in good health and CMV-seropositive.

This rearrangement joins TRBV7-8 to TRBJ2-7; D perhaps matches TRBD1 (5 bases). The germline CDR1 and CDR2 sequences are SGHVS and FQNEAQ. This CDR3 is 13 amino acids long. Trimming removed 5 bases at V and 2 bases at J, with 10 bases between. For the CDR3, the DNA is TGTGCCAGCAGCATAACAGGTACCTACGAGCAGTACTTC. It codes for CASSITGTYEQYF. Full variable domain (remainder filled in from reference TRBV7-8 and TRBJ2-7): GAGVSQSPRYKVAKRGQDVALRCDPISGHVSLFWYQQALGQGPEFLTYFQNEAQLDKSGLPSDRFFAERPEGSVSTLKIQRTQQEDSAVYLCASSITGTYEQYFGPGTRLTVT.

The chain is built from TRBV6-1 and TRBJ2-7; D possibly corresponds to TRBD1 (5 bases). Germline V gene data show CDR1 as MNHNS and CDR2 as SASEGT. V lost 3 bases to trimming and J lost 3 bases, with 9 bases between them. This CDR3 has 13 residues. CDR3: CASSDLGVYEQYF. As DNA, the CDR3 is TGTGCCAGCAGTGATCTAGGGGTCTACGAGCAGTACTTC.

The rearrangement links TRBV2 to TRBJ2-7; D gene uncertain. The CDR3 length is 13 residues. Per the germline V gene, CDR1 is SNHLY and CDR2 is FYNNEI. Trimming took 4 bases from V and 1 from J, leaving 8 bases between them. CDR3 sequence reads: CASSVRKSYEQYF. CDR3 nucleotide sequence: TGTGCCAGCAGTGTCAGGAAGTCCTACGAGCAGTACTTC.

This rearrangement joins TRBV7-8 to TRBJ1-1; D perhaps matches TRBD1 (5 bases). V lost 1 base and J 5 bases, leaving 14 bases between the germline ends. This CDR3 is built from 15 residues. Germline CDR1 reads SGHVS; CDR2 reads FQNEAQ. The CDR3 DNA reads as TGTGCCAGCAGCTTAGAGGCAGGGAGGTGGACTGAAGCTTTCTTT. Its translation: CASSLEAGRWTEAFF.

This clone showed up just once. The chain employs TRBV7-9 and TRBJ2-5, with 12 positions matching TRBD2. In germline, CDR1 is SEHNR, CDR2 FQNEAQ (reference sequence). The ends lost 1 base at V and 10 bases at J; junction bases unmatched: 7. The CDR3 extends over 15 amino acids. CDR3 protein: CASSLVTSGSKGQYF. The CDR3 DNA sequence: TGTGCCAGCAGCTTAGTGACTAGCGGGAGTAAAGGCCAGTACTTC.

The CDR3 loop is CASRGGVRNQPQHF. In DNA, the CDR3 is TGTGCCAGCAGGGGGGGGGTTCGCAATCAGCCCCAGCATTTT. This rearrangement joins TRBV27 to TRBJ1-5; a weak D match, TRBD1 (5 bases). V dropped 6 bases and J dropped 2 bases, with 11 bases sitting between them. The germline CDR1 and CDR2 sequences are MNHEY and SMNVEV (reference sequence). The CDR3 has 14 amino acids.

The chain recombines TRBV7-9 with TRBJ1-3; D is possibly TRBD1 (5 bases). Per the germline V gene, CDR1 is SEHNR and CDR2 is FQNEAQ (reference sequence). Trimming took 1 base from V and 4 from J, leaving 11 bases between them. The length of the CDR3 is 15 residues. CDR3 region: CASSLGRGEGNTIYF. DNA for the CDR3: TGTGCCAGCAGCTTAGGGAGGGGCGAAGGAAACACCATATATTTT.

CDR3 amino acids: CASSEADRGRGETQYF. The CDR3 DNA reads as TGTGCCAGCAGTGAGGCTGACAGGGGGCGCGGGGAGACCCAGTACTTC. This chain connects TRBV2 to TRBJ2-5; 10 bases fit TRBD1. The germline V gene encodes CDR1 SNHLY and CDR2 FYNNEI. The J segment lost 5 bases and the V segment lost 3 bases, leaving 9 bases of the junction unmatched. The length of the CDR3 is 16 residues.

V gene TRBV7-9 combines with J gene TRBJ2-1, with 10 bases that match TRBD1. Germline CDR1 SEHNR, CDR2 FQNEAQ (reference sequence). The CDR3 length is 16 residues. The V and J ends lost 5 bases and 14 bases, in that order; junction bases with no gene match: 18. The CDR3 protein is CASSPAGTGAIFGEFF. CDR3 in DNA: TGTGCCAGCAGCCCCGCCGGGACAGGGGCTATCTTTGGGGAGTTCTTC.

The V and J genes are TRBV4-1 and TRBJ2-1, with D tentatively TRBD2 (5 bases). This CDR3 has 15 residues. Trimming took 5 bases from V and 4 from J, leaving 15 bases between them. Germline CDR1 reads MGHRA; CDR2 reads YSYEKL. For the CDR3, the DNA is TGCGCCAGCAGCACCGGCGGGTTGGCTTACAATGAGCAGTTCTTC. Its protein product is CASSTGGLAYNEQFF.

CDR3 DNA: TGTGCCAGCAGTAGAGGGAGTCGTAAGGGGGGGACTAATGAAAAACTGTTTTTT. This gives the protein CASSRGSRKGGTNEKLFF. This chain joins TRBV28 and TRBJ1-4; D possibly corresponds to TRBD1 (6 bases). The CDR3 totals 18 residues. Germline V CDR1 and CDR2: MDHEN, SYDVKM. V lost 5 bases to trimming and J lost 2 bases, with 21 bases between them.

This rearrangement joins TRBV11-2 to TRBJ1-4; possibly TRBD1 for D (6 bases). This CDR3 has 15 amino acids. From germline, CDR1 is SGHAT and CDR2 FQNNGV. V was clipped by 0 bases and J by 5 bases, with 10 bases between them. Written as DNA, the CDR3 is TGTGCCAGCAGCTTAGAGACAGGACGAAATGAAAAACTGTTTTTT. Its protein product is CASSLETGRNEKLFF.

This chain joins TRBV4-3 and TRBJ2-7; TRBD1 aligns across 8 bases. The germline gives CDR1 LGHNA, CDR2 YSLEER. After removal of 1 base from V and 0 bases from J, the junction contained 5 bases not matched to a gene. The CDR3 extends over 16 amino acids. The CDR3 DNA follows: TGCGCCAGCAGCCAAGCATTGGGACAGGTCTCCTACGAGCAGTACTTC. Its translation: CASSQALGQVSYEQYF.

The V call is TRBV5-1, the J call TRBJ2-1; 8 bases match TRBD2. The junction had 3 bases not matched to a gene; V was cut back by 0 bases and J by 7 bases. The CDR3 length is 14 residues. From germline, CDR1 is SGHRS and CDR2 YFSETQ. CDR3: CASSLGLANNEQFF. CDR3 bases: TGCGCCAGCAGCTTGGGACTAGCGAATAATGAGCAGTTCTTC.

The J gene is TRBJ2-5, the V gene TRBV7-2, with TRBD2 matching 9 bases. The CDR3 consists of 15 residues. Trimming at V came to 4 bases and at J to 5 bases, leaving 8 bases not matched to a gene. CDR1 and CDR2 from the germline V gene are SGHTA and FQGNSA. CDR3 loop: CASSSGLAGWETQYF. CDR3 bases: TGTGCCAGCAGCTCCGGGCTAGCGGGGTGGGAGACCCAGTACTTC.

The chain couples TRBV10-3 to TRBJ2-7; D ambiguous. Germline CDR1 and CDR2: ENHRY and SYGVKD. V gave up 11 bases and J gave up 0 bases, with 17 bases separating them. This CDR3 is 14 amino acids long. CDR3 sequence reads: CASASVPSSYEQYF. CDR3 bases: TGTGCCTCCGCCAGCGTTCCGAGCTCCTACGAGCAGTACTTC.

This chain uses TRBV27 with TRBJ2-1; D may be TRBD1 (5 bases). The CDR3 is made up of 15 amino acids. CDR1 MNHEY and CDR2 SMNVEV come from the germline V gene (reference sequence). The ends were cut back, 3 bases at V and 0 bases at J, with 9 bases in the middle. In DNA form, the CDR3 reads TGTGCCAGCAGTTTGACAGTTACCTCCTACAATGAGCAGTTCTTC. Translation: CASSLTVTSYNEQFF.

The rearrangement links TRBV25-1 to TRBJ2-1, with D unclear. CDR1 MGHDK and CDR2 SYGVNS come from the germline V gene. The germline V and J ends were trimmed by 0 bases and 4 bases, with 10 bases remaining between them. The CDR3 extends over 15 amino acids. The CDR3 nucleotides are TGTGCCAGCAGTGAATATTTTGCAGGATACAATGAGCAGTTCTTC. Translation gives CASSEYFAGYNEQFF.

The CDR3 region has the DNA TGTGCCAGCAGTCCCCACAACCAGGGAGGGGAGACCCAGTACTTC. Protein: CASSPHNQGGETQYF. The chain couples TRBV28 to TRBJ2-5; 7 bases are a match to TRBD2. J gave up 5 bases and V 5 bases, and 11 bases lay outside the gene matches. The CDR3 totals 15 residues. Germline-derived CDR1 and CDR2 are MDHEN and SYDVKM. Using reference TRBV28 and TRBJ2-5 for the parts outside the CDR3, the full variable domain is DVKVTQSSRYLVKRTGEKVFLECVQDMDHENMFWYRQDPGLGLRLIYFSYDVKMKEKGDIPEGYSVSREKKERFSLILESASTNQTSMYLCASSPHNQGGETQYFGPGTRLLVL.

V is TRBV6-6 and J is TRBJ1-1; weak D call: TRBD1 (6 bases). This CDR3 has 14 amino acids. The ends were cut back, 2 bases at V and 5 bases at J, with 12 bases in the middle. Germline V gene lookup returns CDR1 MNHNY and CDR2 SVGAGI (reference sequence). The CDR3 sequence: CASSYQGRGTEAFF. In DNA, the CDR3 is TGTGCCAGCAGTTACCAGGGGCGCGGGACTGAAGCTTTCTTT.

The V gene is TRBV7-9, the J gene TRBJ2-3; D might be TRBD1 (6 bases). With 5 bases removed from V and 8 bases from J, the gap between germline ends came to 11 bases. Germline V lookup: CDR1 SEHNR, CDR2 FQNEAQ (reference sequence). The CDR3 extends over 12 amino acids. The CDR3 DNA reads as TGTGCCAGCAGCCAGGACAGTTCTACGCAGTATTTT. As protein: CASSQDSSTQYF.

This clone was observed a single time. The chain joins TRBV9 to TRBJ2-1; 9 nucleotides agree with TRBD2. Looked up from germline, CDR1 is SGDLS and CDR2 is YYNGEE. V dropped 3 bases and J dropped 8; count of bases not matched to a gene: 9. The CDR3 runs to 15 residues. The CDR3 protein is CASSGGTSRAHEQFF. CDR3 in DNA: TGTGCCAGCAGCGGGGGGACTAGCCGAGCCCATGAGCAGTTCTTC.

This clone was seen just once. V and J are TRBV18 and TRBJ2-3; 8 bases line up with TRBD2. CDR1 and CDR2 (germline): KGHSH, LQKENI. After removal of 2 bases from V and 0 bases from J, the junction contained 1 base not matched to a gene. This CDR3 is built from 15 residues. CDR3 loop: CASSPGTSSTDTQYF. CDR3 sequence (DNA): TGTGCCAGCTCACCAGGGACTAGTAGCACAGATACGCAGTATTTT.

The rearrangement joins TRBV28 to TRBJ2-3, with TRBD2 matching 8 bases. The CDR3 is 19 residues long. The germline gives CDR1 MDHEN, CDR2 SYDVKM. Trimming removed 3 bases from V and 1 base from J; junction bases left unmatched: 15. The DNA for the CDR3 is TGTGCCAGCAGTTTTCGACTCCCCCGGAAGCGGGAGCGCACAGATACGCAGTATTTT. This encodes CASSFRLPRKRERTDTQYF.

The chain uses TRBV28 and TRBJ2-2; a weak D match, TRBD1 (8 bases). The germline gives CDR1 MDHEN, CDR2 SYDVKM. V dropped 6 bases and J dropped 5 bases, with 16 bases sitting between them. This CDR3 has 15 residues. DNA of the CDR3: TGTGCCAGCAGCGGACAGGGAGGGGGAACCGGGGAGCTGTTTTTT. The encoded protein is CASSGQGGGTGELFF.

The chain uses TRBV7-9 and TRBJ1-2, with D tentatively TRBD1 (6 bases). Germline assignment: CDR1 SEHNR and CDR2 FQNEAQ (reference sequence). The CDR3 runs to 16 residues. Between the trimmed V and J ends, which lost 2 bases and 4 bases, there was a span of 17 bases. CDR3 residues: CASSLRYRESAYGYTF. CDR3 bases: TGTGCCAGCAGCTTACGGTACAGGGAATCCGCCTATGGCTACACCTTC.

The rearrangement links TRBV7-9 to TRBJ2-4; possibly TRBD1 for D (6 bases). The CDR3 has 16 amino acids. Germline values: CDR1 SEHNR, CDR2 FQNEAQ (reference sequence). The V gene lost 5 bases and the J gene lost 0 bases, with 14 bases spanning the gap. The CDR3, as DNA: TGTGCCAGCAGCAAGTTGACAGGATTAGCCAAAAACATTCAGTACTTC. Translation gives CASSKLTGLAKNIQYF.

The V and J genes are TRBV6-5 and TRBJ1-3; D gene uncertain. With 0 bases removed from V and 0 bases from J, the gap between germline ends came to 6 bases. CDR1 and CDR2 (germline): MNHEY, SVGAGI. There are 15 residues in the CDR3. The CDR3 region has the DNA TGTGCCAGCAGTTACTCGGAGAACTCTGGAAACACCATATATTTT. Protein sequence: CASSYSENSGNTIYF.